This T cell receptor (beta chain) is from a study of T cell repertoires in ileal Crohn's disease (dated by TCRdb to the late 2010s). Context from the whole study: Median disease duration was around 7.9 years, and roughly a third of patients were identified as active smokers at the time of surgery. Endoscopic postoperative recurrence was defined as a Rutgeerts score above i0. The TCR repertoire was analysed in about 60 patients with Crohn's disease drawn from a prospective multicentre cohort. Roughly half of the patients were given postoperative therapy, with some 17 on anti-TNF agents and about a dozen on thiopurines. Surgery was performed for a complication in all patients, with stricturing disease in roughly 60% and penetrating disease in 39%. A total of around 170 mucosal samples from around 60 patients were sequenced, collected from several sites on the surgical specimen as well as at postoperative endoscopy. The study ran alongside a multicentre cohort designed to identify predictors of early endoscopic recurrence after ileocolonic resection. The paper as a whole reports these results and caveats: Mucosal CD4 and CD8 T cells were sorted and sequenced only in a subgroup of patients, whose size was not stated. Endoscopic recurrence was linked to a higher percentage of high-frequency clones at surgery, and recurrence occurred in every patient whose clonality exceeded 26.8% (18/57). Compared with non-smokers, patients who were active smokers at surgery showed a significantly higher proportion of clonal expansions (about 25% vs 18%, p=0.02). Sorted CD8 T cells carried more high-frequency clones than CD4 T cells, suggesting mucosal expansions were mainly CD8.

On this clone itself: Its antigen is currently not known. No base quality information exists; no much larger clone differs at one position.

For commercial TCRB immunosequencing, about 0.45 micrograms of biopsy DNA were submitted for each sample. A two-step, amplification bias-controlled multiplex PCR was used by Adaptive Biotechnology to amplify CDR3 regions from genomic DNA. The first PCR used primers for every V and J gene segment; the second PCR added barcodes and Illumina adapters. CDR3 libraries were sequenced on an Illumina instrument. For the original study's pipeline: Vendor-provided pipelines were combined with custom analysis of raw data in R/Bioconductor under R version 3.3.0. Clonality, which ranges from 0 to 1, was calculated as the inverse of the normalised Shannon entropy across all productive clones. High-frequency clones were defined as the repertoire share of the top 100 clones, retaining only clones passing a 95% confidence test. The Simpson index measured repertoire diversity, and the Morisita-Horn index measured overlap between samples. What TCRdb holds here is the immuneACCESS table cut down to in-frame rearrangements. Part of the clones is not present; checked against another copy, under half of the missing clones reflect an unresolved V gene, and the others are unexplained. The V and J calls and clone size are taken from that table; D and trimming were inferred from the DNA. Present in this sample are 4,000 to 6,000 clones, roughly 80% of which were seen just once. The ten top clones hold around 12% of the sample.

Eligible patients were adults with ileal or ileocolonic Crohn's disease who had an indication for ileocolonic resection. Before DNA extraction, whole ileal mucosal biopsies were kept frozen at -80 degrees C. Genomic DNA was extracted from frozen whole biopsies with a TRizol-based method and quantified on a NanoDrop 2000 spectrophotometer. CDR1 KGHSH and CDR2 LQKENI were looked up in the germline V gene. The CDR3, cysteine through phenylalanine, is 15 amino acids long. The read is trimmed to its CDR3 DNA, 45 bases read in frame from base 1. After removal of 3 bases from V and 3 bases from J, the junction retains 5 bases not matched to a gene.

The sample consisted of ileal tissue. The sequence joins TRBV18 to TRBJ1-2; a stretch of 9 junction bases matches TRBD1. This TCR derives from an adult with Crohn's disease. The CDR3 reads CASSPEWDRDYGYTF. The nucleotide sequence reads as follows: TGTGCCAGCTCACCTGAATGGGACAGGGACTATGGCTACACCTTC.